Below are 6 T cell receptor beta chains sequenced from a single sample in a study of blood T cell repertoires in COVID-19. Libraries were prepared by immunoSEQ multiplex PCR; TCRdb keeps only in-frame clonotypes and omits some of them. Here the sample spans more than 200,000 clones, around four fifths being singletons. Sequencing used peripheral blood. These receptors were taken from a woman aged 80 or over with COVID-19, enrolled during active disease.

The gene calls are TRBV13 and TRBJ2-2; D might be TRBD2 (6 bases). Germline V gene lookup returns CDR1 PRHDT and CDR2 FYEKMQ (reference sequence). The V end lost 3 bases, the J end lost 9 bases, and 20 bases lay between the germline ends. CDR3 length equals 16 residues. The CDR3 spells CASSFRDSNPGRELFF. The CDR3, as DNA: TGTGCCAGCAGCTTTCGGGACTCCAATCCTGGTAGGGAGCTGTTTTTT.

In this sample, this clone turned up once. This chain uses TRBV19 with TRBJ2-1; perhaps TRBD1 as D (6 bases). Trimming stripped 7 bases from V and 9 bases from J, with 13 bases between. Per the germline V gene, CDR1 is LNHDA and CDR2 is SQIVND (reference sequence). This CDR3 spans 12 amino acids. The CDR3 nucleotides read TGTGCCAGTACACCGATAGGGGGTGAGCAGTTCTTC. It translates to CASTPIGGEQFF. Full variable domain (remainder filled in from reference TRBV19 and TRBJ2-1): DGGITQSPKYLFRKEGQNVTLSCEQNLNHDAMYWYRQDPGQGLRLIYYSQIVNDFQKGDIAEGYSVSREKKESFPLTVTSAQKNPTAFYLCASTPIGGEQFFGPGTRLTVL.

V usage is TRBV10-1 and J usage is TRBJ2-1, with TRBD1 matching 11 bases. The CDR3 covers 17 residues. Germline V gives CDR1 WNHNN, CDR2 SYGVQD (reference sequence). The junction had 14 bases not matched to a gene; V was cut back by 6 bases and J by 7 bases. The CDR3 DNA is TGCGCCAGCAGCGGGACAGGGGGGACCAGTCGACCTAATGAGCAGTTCTTC. Its protein is CASSGTGGTSRPNEQFF.

The V call is TRBV30, the J call TRBJ1-1; 9 bases agree with TRBD1. Germline lookup yields CDR1 GTSNPN and CDR2 SVGIG (reference sequence). The CDR3 has 13 residues. Unmatched junction bases numbered 6, after V lost 4 bases and J lost 6 bases. The CDR3 spells CAWTVTGGSEAFF. Here the CDR3 DNA reads TGTGCCTGGACGGTGACAGGGGGTTCTGAAGCTTTCTTT.

This chain joins TRBV6-6 and TRBJ1-1; D is uncertain. Germline values: CDR1 MNHNY, CDR2 SVGAGI (reference sequence). This CDR3 spans 12 amino acids. Trimming left V 6 bases short and J 8 bases short, with 13 bases between. This CDR3 is CASSLGAFEAFF. As DNA, the CDR3 is TGTGCCAGCAGCCTGGGCGCATTCGAAGCTTTCTTT.

The V and J genes are TRBV5-5 and TRBJ1-2; TRBD1 aligns across 7 bases. Germline V gives CDR1 SGHKS, CDR2 YYEKEE (reference sequence). CDR3 length: 15 amino acids. The V segment lost 4 bases and the J segment 7 bases; nucleotides outside the gene matches: 13. The CDR3 DNA is TGTGCCAGCAGCGGACAGGCCCCCTTCAGGGGTGGCTACACCTTC. Amino acids: CASSGQAPFRGGYTF.